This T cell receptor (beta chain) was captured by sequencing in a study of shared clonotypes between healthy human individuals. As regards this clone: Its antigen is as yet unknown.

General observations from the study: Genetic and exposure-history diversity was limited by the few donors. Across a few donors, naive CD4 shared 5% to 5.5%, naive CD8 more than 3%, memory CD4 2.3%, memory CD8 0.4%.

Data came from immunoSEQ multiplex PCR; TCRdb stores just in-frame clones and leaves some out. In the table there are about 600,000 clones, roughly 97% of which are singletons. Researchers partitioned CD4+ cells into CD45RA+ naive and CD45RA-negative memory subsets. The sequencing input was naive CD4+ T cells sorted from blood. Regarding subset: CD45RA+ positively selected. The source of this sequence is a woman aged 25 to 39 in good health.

The CDR3 DNA sequence: TGTGCCAGCAGATCGCAGGAGACTGAAGCTTTCTTT. Translating gives CASRSQETEAFF. The chain is built from TRBV6-5 and TRBJ1-1; D not resolved. The CDR3 is 12 amino acids. Looked up from germline, CDR1 is MNHEY and CDR2 is SVGAGI. V gave up 6 bases and J gave up 5 bases, with 10 bases separating them.